One and the same sample provided the 17 T cell receptor beta chains below, sequenced in a study of spatial heterogeneity in lung cancer. Time point meaning: blood at routine non-recurrence follow-up after resection. TCRdb ran MiXCR on the 5' RACE reads and lists one entry per CDR3 protein. The sample has 39,000 or so distinct CDR3 sequences, over 9.5% seen once; the top ten hold about a sixth. The sequencing here drew on PBMCs, taken at follow-up. The receptors stem from a female donor with early-stage non-small cell lung cancer.

This clonotype has more than one count but fewer than ten. The chain has TRBV7-8 and TRBJ2-1, with 13 bases identical to TRBD2. The CDR3 consists of 15 residues. Per germline, CDR1 SGHVS and CDR2 FQNEAQ. J was trimmed by 8 bases and V by 5 bases; bases with no gene match: 6. CDR3 sequence reads: CASSPRLAGGYEQFF. CDR3 nucleotide sequence: TGTGCCAGCAGCCCTAGACTAGCGGGGGGCTATGAGCAGTTCTTC.

This clonotype was detected a few times. The chain uses TRBV14 and TRBJ2-6; D gene uncertain. The germline V gene has CDR1 SGHDN and CDR2 FVKESK. Trimming removed 5 bases from V and 8 bases from J, with 10 bases in between. The CDR3 has 13 amino acids. The CDR3 here is CASSVSITNVLTF. DNA of the CDR3: TGTGCCAGCAGCGTATCGATCACCAACGTCCTGACTTTC.

In this sample, this clonotype turned up a few times. The CDR3 loop is CASYMLGGVSTEAFF. The CDR3 region has the DNA TGTGCCAGCTACATGCTGGGGGGGGTGAGCACTGAAGCTTTCTTT. The genes are TRBV6-5 and TRBJ1-1, with D possibly matching TRBD1 (5 bases). V lost 8 bases and J 4 bases, leaving 20 bases between the germline ends. CDR3 length: 15 residues. Germline V gene data show CDR1 as MNHEY and CDR2 as SVGAGI.

This chain links TRBV15 with TRBJ1-2; 9 bases agree with TRBD1. The germline CDR1 and CDR2 sequences are LNHNV and YYDKDF (reference sequence). V lost 5 bases and J lost 4; bases outside the gene matches: 5. The CDR3 contains 14 residues. For the CDR3, the DNA is TGTGCCACCAGCCCGGGACAGGGTGCCTATGGCTACACCTTC. Protein product: CATSPGQGAYGYTF.

This clonotype appeared many times. The V gene is TRBV2, the J gene TRBJ2-2; no clear D. The CDR3 spans 12 residues. Germline V lookup: CDR1 SNHLY, CDR2 FYNNEI. The chain's CDR3 is CGWLSLTGELFF. In DNA form, the CDR3 reads TGTGGGTGGCTCAGCCTCACCGGGGAGCTGTTTTTT. Full variable domain (rest looked up from reference TRBV2 and TRBJ2-2): EPEVTQTPSHQVTQMGQEVILRCVPISNHLYFYWYRQILGQKVEFLVSFYNNEISEKSEIFDDQFSVERPDGSNFTLKIRSTKLEDSAMYFCGWLSLTGELFFGEGSRLTVL.

CDR3 DNA sequence: TGTGCCAGCAGCGTAGAGGGGGCCCCTACGCAGTATTTT. It specifies CASSVEGAPTQYF. The chain employs TRBV9 and TRBJ2-3; 7 positions agree with TRBD1. V was clipped by 0 bases and J by 8 bases; unmatched bases: 3. The CDR3 has 13 residues. The germline gives CDR1 SGDLS, CDR2 YYNGEE.

The chain has TRBV12-3 or TRBV12-4 and TRBJ1-3, with TRBD1 as a possible D gene (5 bases). The CDR3 consists of 16 residues. The V and J ends lost 3 bases and 0 bases respectively, with 12 bases between them. CDR3 nucleotide sequence: TGTGCCAGCAGTTTCGGGGACCGTCGCTCTGGAAACACCATATATTTT. This codes for CASSFGDRRSGNTIYF.

The J gene is TRBJ1-4, the V gene TRBV12-3 or TRBV12-4; D not certain. Trimming pared 7 bases from V and 7 bases from J, leaving 10 bases between. The CDR3 is 12 residues long. In DNA, the CDR3 is TGTGCCAGCACTAAACTAGGTGAAAAACTGTTTTTT. As protein: CASTKLGEKLFF.

By sample share, this clonotype is medium-sized (0.01 to 0.1%). The chain has TRBV7-9 and TRBJ2-4; 8 positions match TRBD1. This CDR3 has 14 amino acids. After removal of 2 bases from V and 5 bases from J, the junction contained 2 bases not matched to a gene. CDR1 is SEHNR, CDR2 FQNEAQ, per germline (reference sequence). Here the CDR3 DNA reads TGTGCCAGCAGCTTACTACAGGGGGAAAACATTCAGTACTTC. It specifies CASSLLQGENIQYF.

This chain links TRBV7-2 with TRBJ2-2; D remains ambiguous. Trimming removed 3 bases at V and 1 base at J, with 6 bases between. Germline V gene sequence: CDR1 SGHTA, CDR2 FQGNSA. This CDR3 is built from 14 residues. The CDR3 DNA is TGTGCCAGCAGCTTCACGAGGAACACCGGGGAGCTGTTTTTT. It specifies CASSFTRNTGELFF.

The V gene is TRBV5-1, the J gene TRBJ2-7; D remains unclear. Germline values: CDR1 SGHRS, CDR2 YFSETQ. Trimming pared 4 bases from V and 1 base from J, leaving 9 bases between. This CDR3 has 13 amino acids. CDR3 region: CASSVASSYEQYF. In DNA form, the CDR3 reads TGCGCCAGCAGCGTCGCCTCTTCCTACGAGCAGTACTTC.

The chain employs TRBV5-1 and TRBJ1-1, with TRBD1 as a possible D gene (5 bases). Germline CDR1 reads SGHRS; CDR2 reads YFSETQ. The CDR3 consists of 14 residues. V shed 1 base and J shed 5 bases, with 12 bases lying between them. CDR3 loop: CASSLTGPSTEAFF. As DNA, the CDR3 is TGCGCCAGCAGCTTGACGGGACCGAGTACTGAAGCTTTCTTT.

The chain has TRBV20-1 and TRBJ1-2, with 7 bases aligning to TRBD1. CDR1 is DFQATT, CDR2 SNEGSKA, per germline (reference sequence). The CDR3 runs 16 residues. With 3 bases clipped from V and 2 bases from J, the junction kept 12 bases outside the gene matches. CDR3 loop: CSARGGQRDLNYGYTF. CDR3 bases: TGCAGTGCTAGGGGGGGACAGCGGGACCTAAACTATGGCTACACCTTC.

The sample holds many counts of this clonotype. The chain has TRBV29-1 and TRBJ1-1; TRBD1 might be the D (5 bases). The germline gives CDR1 SQVTM, CDR2 ANQGSEA. The CDR3 has 12 residues. Trimming took 1 base from V and 7 from J, leaving 10 bases between them. The chain's CDR3 is CSVEGGAGEAFF. The CDR3 coding sequence is TGCAGCGTTGAAGGCGGGGCCGGTGAAGCTTTCTTT.

The chain combines TRBV20-1 with TRBJ2-7, with TRBD1 matching over 7 bases. J lost 3 bases, V lost 3 bases, and 5 bases had no gene match. Per germline, CDR1 DFQATT and CDR2 SNEGSKA (reference sequence). The CDR3 length is 13 residues. Here the CDR3 DNA reads TGCAGTGCTAGCCAGGACAGGAACTACGAGCAGTACTTC. It yields the protein CSASQDRNYEQYF.

This clonotype was recorded many times. V is TRBV4-3 and J is TRBJ2-4, with 8 bases lining up with TRBD1. The V and J ends lost 4 bases and 8 bases, in that order; junction bases with no gene match: 10. Germline values: CDR1 LGHNA, CDR2 YSLEER. The CDR3 has 15 residues. CDR3 DNA sequence: TGCGCCAGCAGCCCACGGGACAGGCAAAGTGACATTCAGTACTTC. This gives the protein CASSPRDRQSDIQYF.

The rearrangement uses TRBV28 and TRBJ1-1; D is unresolved. Germline CDR1 and CDR2: MDHEN and SYDVKM. V lost 3 bases and J lost 8, with 10 bases in between. The CDR3 has 12 amino acids. CDR3 residues: CASSLPVGEAFF. The DNA of the CDR3 is TGTGCCAGCAGTTTGCCGGTTGGGGAAGCTTTCTTT.